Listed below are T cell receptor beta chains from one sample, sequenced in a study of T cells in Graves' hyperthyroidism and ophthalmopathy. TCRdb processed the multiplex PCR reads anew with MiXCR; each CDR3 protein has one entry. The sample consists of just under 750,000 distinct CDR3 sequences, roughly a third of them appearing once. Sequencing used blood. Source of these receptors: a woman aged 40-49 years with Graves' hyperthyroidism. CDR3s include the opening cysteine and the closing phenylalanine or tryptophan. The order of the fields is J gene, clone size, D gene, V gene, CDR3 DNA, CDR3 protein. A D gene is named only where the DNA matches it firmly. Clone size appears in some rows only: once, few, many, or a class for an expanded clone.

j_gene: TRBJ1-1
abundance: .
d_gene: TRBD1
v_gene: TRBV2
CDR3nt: TGTGCCAGCAGCTACGGACAGGGGGGAGGTGAAGCTTTCTTT
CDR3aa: CASSYGQGGGEAFF

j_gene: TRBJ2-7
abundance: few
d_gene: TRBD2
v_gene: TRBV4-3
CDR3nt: TGCGCCAGCAGCCGGGAGGGGATTTGCTACGAGCAGTACTTC
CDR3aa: CASSREGICYEQYF

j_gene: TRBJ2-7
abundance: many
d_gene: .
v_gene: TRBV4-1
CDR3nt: TGCGCCAGCAGCCAGCTGCCGGGACAATACGACGAGCAGTACTTC
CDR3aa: CASSQLPGQYDEQYF

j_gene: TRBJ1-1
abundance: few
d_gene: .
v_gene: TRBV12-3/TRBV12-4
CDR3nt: TGTGCCAGCAGTTTTGAGTTGGACACTGAAGCTTTCTTT
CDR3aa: CASSFELDTEAFF

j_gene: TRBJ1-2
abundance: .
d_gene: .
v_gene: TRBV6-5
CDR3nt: TGTGCCAGCAGTCTGGGAAACACAGGCTATGGCTACACCTTC
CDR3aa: CASSLGNTGYGYTF

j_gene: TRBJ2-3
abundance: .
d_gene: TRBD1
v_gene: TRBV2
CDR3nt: TGTGCCAGCAGTGGGGGACAGGCCACAGATACGCAGTATTTT
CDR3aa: CASSGGQATDTQYF

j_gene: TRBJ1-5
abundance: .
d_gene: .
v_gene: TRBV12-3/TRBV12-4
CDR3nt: TGTGCCAGCAGTCCCGGGGACGTCGCGGCCCAGCATTTT
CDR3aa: CASSPGDVAAQHF

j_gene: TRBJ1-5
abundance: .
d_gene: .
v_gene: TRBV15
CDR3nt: TGTGCCAGCAGCCCTCCCGTATATAGCAATCAGCCCCAGCATTTT
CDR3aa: CASSPPVYSNQPQHF

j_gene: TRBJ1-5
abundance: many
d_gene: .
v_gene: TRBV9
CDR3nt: TGTGCCAGCAGCGCCAGTGGGGGTAGCAATCAGCCCCAGCATTTT
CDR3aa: CASSASGGSNQPQHF

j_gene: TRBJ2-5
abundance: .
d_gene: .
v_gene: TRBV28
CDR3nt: TGTGCCAGCACCTGGGCAGGGGTTAAAGAGACCCAGTACTTC
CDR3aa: CASTWAGVKETQYF

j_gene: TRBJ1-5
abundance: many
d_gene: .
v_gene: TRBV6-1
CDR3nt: TGTGCCAGCAGTGAAACACAGGGCACGGGTCAGCCCCAGCATTTT
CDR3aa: CASSETQGTGQPQHF

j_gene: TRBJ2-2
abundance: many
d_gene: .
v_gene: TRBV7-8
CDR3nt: TGTGCCAGCAGCTTAGCTAGCGGTCACACCGGGGAGCTGTTTTTT
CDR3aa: CASSLASGHTGELFF

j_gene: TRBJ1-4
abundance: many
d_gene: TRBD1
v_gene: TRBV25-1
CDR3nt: TGTGCCAGCAGTCAAAGGGGACAGTCCCCTTATGAAAAACTGTTTTTT
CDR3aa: CASSQRGQSPYEKLFF

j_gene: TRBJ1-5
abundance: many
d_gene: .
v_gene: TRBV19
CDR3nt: TGTGCCAGTAGTATAGGGGAGTTAAAGGTACCCCAGCATTTT
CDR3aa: CASSIGELKVPQHF

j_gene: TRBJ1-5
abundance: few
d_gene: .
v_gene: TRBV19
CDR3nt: TGTGCCAGTAGTATTTGGGGTAGGAGCAATCAGCCCCAGCATTTT
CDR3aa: CASSIWGRSNQPQHF

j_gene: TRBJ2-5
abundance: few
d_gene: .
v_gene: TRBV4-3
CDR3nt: TGCGCCAGCAGCCAAGAAGGCGGTCTCCAAGAGACCCAGTACTTC
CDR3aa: CASSQEGGLQETQYF

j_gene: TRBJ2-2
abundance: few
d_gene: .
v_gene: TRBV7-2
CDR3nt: TGTGCCAGCAGCTTGCTAGTAACCGGGGAGCTGTTTTTT
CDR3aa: CASSLLVTGELFF

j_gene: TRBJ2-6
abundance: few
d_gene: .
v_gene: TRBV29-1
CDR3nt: TGCAGCGTTGAAGTAGACCGGGACACCTTCTCTGGGGCCAACGTCCTGACTTTC
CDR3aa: CSVEVDRDTFSGANVLTF

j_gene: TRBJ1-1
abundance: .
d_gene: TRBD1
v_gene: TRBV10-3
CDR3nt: TGTGCCATCAGTCAACGACAGGGAAGGGACACTGAAGCTTTCTTT
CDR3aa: CAISQRQGRDTEAFF

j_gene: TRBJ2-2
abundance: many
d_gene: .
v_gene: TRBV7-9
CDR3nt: TGTGCCAGCAGCTCCGGACCGATCACCGGGGAGCTGTTTTTT
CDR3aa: CASSSGPITGELFF

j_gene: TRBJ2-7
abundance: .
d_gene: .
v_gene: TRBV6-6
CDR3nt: TGTGCCAGCAGTTGGGAGTACCCTCTGGCCGAGCAGTACTTC
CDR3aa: CASSWEYPLAEQYF

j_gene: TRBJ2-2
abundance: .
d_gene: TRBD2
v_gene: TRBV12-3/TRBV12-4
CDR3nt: TGTGCCAGCAGTGTCGGGACTAGCGGGAGGGACGGGGAGCTGTTTTTT
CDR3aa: CASSVGTSGRDGELFF

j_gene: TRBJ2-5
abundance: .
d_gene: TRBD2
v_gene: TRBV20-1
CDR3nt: TGCAGTGCTAGAGATTGGGGAGGGAGCAAGGAGACCCAGTACTTC
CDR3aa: CSARDWGGSKETQYF

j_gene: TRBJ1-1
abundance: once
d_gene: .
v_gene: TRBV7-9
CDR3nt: TGTGCCAGCAGCTTGTTACAGGGAAAGGTCACTGAAGCTTTCTTT
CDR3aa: CASSLLQGKVTEAFF

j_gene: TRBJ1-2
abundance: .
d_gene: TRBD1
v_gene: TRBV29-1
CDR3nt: TGCAGCGTTGAACTAGGGGGCAACTATGGCTACACCTTC
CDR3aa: CSVELGGNYGYTF

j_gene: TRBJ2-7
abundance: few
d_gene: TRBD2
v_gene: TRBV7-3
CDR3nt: TGTGCCAGCAGCCAAGCCCGGGAGGCCTCCTACGAGCAGTACTTC
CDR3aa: CASSQAREASYEQYF

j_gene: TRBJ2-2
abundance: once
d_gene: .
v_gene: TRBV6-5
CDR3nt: TGTGCCAGCAGGGGTCTAACAGGTCGCGCCGGGGAGCTGTTTTTT
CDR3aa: CASRGLTGRAGELFF

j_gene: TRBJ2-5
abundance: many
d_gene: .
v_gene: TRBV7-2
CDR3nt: TGTGCCAGCAGCTCGACAGGCTGGGGGGAGACCCAGTACTTC
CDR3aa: CASSSTGWGETQYF

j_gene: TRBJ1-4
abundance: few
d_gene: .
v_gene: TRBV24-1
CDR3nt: TGTGCCACCAGTGATTTGATGGACCCCAAGGGCGGGGAAAAACTGTTTTTT
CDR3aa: CATSDLMDPKGGEKLFF

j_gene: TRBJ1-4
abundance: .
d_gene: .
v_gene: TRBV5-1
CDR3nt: TGCGCCAGCAGCTTGGAGGTCCCAGCAGGTGAAAAACTGTTTTTT
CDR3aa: CASSLEVPAGEKLFF

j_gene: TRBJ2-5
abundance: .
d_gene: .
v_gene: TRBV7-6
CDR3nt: TGTGCCAGCAGCCTAGGGGTCGTCGCATGGGGAGCGGCAGAGACCCAGTACTTC
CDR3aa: CASSLGVVAWGAAETQYF

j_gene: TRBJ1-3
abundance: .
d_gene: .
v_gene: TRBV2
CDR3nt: TGTGCCAGCCATCCGTGGACGGGCATGAACACCATATATTTT
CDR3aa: CASHPWTGMNTIYF

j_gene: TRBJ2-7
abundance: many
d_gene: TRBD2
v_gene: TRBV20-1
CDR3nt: TGCAGTGCTGTAGCGGGAGGGCCTTCCGACGAGCAGTACTTC
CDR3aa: CSAVAGGPSDEQYF

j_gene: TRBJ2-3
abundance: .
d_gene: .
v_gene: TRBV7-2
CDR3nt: TGTGCCAGCAGCCCCTCGGCTATCACAGATACGCAGTATTTT
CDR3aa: CASSPSAITDTQYF

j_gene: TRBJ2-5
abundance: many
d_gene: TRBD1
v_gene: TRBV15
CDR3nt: TGTGCCACCAGCAGGCGACTGACAGGGATCGAGACCCAGTACTTC
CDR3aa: CATSRRLTGIETQYF

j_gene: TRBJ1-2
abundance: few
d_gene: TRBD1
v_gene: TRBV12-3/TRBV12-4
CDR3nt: TGTGCCAGCAGTGAGACAGGGACTGGCTACACCTTC
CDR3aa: CASSETGTGYTF

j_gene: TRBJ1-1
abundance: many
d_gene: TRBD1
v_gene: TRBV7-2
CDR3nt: TGTGCCAGCAGCCCCCAGACAGGGGGGTCCACTGAAGCTTTCTTT
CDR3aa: CASSPQTGGSTEAFF

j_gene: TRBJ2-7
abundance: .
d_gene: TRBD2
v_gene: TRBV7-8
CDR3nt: TGTGCCAGCAGCTTCAGGGGACTAGCGGGTAACGAGCGGTACTTC
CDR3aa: CASSFRGLAGNERYF

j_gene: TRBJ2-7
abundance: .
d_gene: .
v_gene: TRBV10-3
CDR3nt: TGTGCCATCAGAAGCGCCTACGAGCAGTACTTC
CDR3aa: CAIRSAYEQYF

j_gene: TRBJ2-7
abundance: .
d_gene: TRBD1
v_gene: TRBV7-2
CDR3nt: TGTGCCAGCAGCTCCCGACCGGGACAGGGGGCAGAAGAGCAGTACTTC
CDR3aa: CASSSRPGQGAEEQYF

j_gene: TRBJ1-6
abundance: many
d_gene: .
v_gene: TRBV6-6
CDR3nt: TGTGCAGTCTACGGGGAAAGTTTGAATTCACCCCTCCACTTT
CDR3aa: CAVYGESLNSPLHF

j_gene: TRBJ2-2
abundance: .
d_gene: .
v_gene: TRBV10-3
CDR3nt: TGTGCCATCAGTGAGTCGAGTGGCGTCGCCCCGAACACCGGGGAGCTGTTTTTT
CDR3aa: CAISESSGVAPNTGELFF

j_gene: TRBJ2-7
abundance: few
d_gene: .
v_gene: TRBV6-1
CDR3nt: TGTGCCAGCAGGACCGGTGACGGATACTACGAGCAGTACTTC
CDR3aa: CASRTGDGYYEQYF

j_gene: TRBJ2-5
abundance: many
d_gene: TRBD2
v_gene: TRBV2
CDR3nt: TGTGCCAGCAGGGTAGCGGGGGGTCAAGAGACCCAGTACTTC
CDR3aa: CASRVAGGQETQYF

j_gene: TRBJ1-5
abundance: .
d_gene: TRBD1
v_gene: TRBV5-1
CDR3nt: TGCGCCAGCAGCTTGTGGACAGGACAGAATCAGCCCCAGCATTTT
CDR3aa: CASSLWTGQNQPQHF

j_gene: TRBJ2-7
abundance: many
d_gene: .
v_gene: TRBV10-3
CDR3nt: TGTGCCATCAGTGAGTCTGGGGTGTACGAGCAGTACTTC
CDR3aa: CAISESGVYEQYF

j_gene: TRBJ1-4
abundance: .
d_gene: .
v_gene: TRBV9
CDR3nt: TGTGCCAGCAGAGGGACAGAAAAACTGTTTTTT
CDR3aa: CASRGTEKLFF

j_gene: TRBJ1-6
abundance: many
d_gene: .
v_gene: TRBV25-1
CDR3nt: TGTGCCAGCAGGAGACAGGTTAATTCACCCCTCCACTTT
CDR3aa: CASRRQVNSPLHF

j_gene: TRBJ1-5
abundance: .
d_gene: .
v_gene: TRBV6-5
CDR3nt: TGTGCCAGCAGTCCGCGAAAGGGCCTCAATCAGCCCCAGCATTTT
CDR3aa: CASSPRKGLNQPQHF

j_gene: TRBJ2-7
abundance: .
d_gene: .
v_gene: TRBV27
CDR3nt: TGTGCCAGCAAGACGGACTTAGCCCGGGACGAGCAGTACTTC
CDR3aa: CASKTDLARDEQYF

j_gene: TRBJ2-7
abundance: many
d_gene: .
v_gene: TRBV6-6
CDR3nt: TGTGCCAGCAGTGAGGTTGGCGGGGCGACCTACGAGCAGTACTTC
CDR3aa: CASSEVGGATYEQYF

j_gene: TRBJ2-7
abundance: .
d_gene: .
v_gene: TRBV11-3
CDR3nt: TGTGCCAGCACCTACGTGTCGGCCTACGAGCAGTACTTC
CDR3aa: CASTYVSAYEQYF

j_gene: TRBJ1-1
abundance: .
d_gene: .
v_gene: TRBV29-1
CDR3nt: TGCAGCAGTTTATCGGGACCGCGCGAAGCTTTCTTT
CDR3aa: CSSLSGPREAFF

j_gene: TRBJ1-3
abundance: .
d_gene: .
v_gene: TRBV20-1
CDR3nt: TGCAGTGCTAGAAGACAGGACCGCGGAAACACCATATATTTT
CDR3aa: CSARRQDRGNTIYF

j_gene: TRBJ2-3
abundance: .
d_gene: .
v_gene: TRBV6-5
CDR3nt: TGTGCCAGCAGCCCCTGGGGGGAAGATACGCAGTATTTT
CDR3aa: CASSPWGEDTQYF

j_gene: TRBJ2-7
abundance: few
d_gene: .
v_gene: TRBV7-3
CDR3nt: TGTGCCAGCAGCCCTGGGACCCAAAACACCTACGAGCAGTACTTC
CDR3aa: CASSPGTQNTYEQYF

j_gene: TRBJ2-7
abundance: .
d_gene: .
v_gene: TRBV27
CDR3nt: TGTGCCAGCAGTTCTACTTTAGGGGCCGAGCAGTACTTC
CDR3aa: CASSSTLGAEQYF

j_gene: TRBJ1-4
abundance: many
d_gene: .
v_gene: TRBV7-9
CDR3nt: TGTGCCAGCAGCTTAGGGAGGACAGCTAATGAAAAACTGTTTTTT
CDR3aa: CASSLGRTANEKLFF

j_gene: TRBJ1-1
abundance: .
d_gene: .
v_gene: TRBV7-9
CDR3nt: TGTGCCAGCAGCTTAGAAGGGGGAGGGACTGAAGCTTCCTTT
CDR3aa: CASSLEGGGTEASF